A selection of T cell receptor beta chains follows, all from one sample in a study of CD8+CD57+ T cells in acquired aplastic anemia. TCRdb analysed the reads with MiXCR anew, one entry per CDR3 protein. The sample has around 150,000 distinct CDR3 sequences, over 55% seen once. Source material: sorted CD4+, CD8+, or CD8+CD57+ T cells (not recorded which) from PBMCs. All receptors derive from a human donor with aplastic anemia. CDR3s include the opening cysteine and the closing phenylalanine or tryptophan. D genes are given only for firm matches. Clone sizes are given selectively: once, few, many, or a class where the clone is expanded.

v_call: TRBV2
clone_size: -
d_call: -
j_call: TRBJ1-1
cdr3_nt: TGTGCCAGCAGTGAAGGGCGGAACGCTGAAGCTTTCTTT
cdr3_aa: CASSEGRNAEAFF

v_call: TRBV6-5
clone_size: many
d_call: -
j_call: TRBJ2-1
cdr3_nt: TGTGCCAGCAGTTACTGGGGGCGGGACAATGAGCAGTTCTTC
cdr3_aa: CASSYWGRDNEQFF

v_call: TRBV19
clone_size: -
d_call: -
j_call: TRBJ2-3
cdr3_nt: TGTGCCAGTAGTATAGGAAGTAGGAGCACAGATACGCAGTATTTT
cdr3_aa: CASSIGSRSTDTQYF

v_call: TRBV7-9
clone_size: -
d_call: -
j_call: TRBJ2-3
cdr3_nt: TGTGCCAGCAGCCGGATTGGCGGGAGCACAGATACGCAGTATTTT
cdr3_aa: CASSRIGGSTDTQYF

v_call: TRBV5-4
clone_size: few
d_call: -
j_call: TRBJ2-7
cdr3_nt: TGTGCCAGCAGCGCGGGGCTTGGGACCTCATACGAGCAGTACTTC
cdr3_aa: CASSAGLGTSYEQYF

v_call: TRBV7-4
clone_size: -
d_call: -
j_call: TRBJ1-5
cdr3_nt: TGTGCTAGCAGCTTGATCGGACACAAGCGCAATCAGCCCCAGCATTTT
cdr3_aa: CASSLIGHKRNQPQHF

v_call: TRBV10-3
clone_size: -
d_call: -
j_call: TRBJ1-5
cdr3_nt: TGTGCCAGCAGTGCGGTTGGGGACACCGGGGACCATCAGCTCCAGCATTTT
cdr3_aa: CASSAVGDTGDHQLQHF

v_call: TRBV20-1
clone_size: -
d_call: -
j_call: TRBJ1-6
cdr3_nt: TGCAGTGCTGGGGTTCTCTCACCCCTCCACTTT
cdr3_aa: CSAGVLSPLHF

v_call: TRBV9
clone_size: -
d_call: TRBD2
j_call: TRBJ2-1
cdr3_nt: TGTGCCAGCAGCTTAACCGGGACTAGTGGGAATGAGCAGTTCTTC
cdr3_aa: CASSLTGTSGNEQFF

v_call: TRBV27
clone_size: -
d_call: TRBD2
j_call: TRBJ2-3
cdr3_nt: TGTGCCAGCAGTTACCTAGCGGCACGCAGCACAGATACGCAGTATTTT
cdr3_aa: CASSYLAARSTDTQYF

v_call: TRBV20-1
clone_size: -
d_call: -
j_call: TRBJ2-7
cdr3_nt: TGCAGTGCTGGACCCGGGACTGGTCCCTACGAGCAGTACTTC
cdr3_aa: CSAGPGTGPYEQYF

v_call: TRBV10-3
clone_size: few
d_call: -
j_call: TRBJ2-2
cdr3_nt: TGTGTCATCAGAACTTCCACCGGGGAGCTGTTTTTT
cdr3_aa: CVIRTSTGELFF

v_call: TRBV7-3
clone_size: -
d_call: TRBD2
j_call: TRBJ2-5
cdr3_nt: TGTGCCAGCAGTTTACGGCTAGCGGGGGGGCTAGAGTCAGAGACCCAGTACTTC
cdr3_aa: CASSLRLAGGLESETQYF

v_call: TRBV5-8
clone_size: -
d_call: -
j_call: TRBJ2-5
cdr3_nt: TGTGCCAGCAGCTCCGGCGGCGGGGAGGAGACCCAGTACTTC
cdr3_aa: CASSSGGGEETQYF

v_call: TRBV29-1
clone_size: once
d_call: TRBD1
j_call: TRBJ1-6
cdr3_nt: TGCAGCGTGAGGGGGCCAAAGGAGCATTCACCCCTCCACTTT
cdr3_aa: CSVRGPKEHSPLHF

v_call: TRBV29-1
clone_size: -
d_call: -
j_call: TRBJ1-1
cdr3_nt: TGCAGCGTAGCGGGGACTGAAGCTTTCTTT
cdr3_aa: CSVAGTEAFF

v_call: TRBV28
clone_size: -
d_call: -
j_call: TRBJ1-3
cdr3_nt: TGTGCCAGCAGTTTAACAGGGCTCGGAAACACCATATATTTT
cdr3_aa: CASSLTGLGNTIYF

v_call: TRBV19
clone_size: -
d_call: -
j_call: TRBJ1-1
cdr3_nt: TGTGCCAGTAATCCCGGGACACCTCTCATGAACACTGAAGCTTTCTTT
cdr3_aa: CASNPGTPLMNTEAFF

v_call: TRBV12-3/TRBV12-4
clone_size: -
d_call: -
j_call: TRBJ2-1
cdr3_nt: TGTGCCAGCAGCCTCAGGACCTACAATGAGCAGTTCTTC
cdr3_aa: CASSLRTYNEQFF

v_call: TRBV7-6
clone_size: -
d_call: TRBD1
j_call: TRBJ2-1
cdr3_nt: TGTGCCAGCGGGACAGGGTACAATGAGCAGTTCTTC
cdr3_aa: CASGTGYNEQFF

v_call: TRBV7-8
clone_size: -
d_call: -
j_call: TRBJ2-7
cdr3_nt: TGTGCCAGCAGCTTCTGGGCTGTGGGCAGGGCGTACGAGCAGTACTTC
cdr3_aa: CASSFWAVGRAYEQYF

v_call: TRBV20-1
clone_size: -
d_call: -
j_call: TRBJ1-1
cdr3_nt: TGCAGTGCTAGCCGAATTGGTCACTCGAACACTGAAGCTTTCTTT
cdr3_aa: CSASRIGHSNTEAFF

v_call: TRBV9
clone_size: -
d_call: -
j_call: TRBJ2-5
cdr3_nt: TGTGCCAGCAGCGTAGAGTGGGGGGAAGAGACCCAGTACTTC
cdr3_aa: CASSVEWGEETQYF

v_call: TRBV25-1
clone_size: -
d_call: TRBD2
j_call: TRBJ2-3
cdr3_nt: TGTGCCAGCATTGAGCGGGGGGAAGTTGGAGATACGCAGTATTTT
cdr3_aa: CASIERGEVGDTQYF

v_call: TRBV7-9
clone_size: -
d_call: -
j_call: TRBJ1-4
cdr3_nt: TGTGCCAGCAGCTTTGGGTCAACTAATGAAAAACTGTTTTTT
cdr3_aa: CASSFGSTNEKLFF

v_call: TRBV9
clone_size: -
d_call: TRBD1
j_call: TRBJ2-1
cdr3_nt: TGTGCCAGCAGCGTAGATGACAGGGCCTACAATGAGCAGTTCTTC
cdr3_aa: CASSVDDRAYNEQFF

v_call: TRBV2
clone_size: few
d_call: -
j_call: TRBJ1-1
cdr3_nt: TGTGCCAGCAGTAACCATAGGAACACTGAAGCTTTCTTT
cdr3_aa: CASSNHRNTEAFF

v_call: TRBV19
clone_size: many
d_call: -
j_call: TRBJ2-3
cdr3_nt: TGTGCCTCCCATTCGGGGGGCAGCACAGATACGCAGTATTTT
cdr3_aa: CASHSGGSTDTQYF

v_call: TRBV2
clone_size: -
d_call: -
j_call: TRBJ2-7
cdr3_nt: TGTGCCAGCAGTTCTCCAGACAGCCTCTCCTACGAGCAGTACTTC
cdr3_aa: CASSSPDSLSYEQYF

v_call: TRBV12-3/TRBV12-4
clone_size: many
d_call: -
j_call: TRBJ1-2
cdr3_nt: TGTGCCAGCAGTTTCCCCCCCCAGGGTGGCTACACCTTC
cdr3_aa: CASSFPPQGGYTF

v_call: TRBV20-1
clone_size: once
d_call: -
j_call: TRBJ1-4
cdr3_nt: TGCAGTGCTAAACACACCCTTGAAAAACTGTTTTTT
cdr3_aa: CSAKHTLEKLFF

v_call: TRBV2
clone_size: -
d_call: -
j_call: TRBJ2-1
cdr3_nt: TGTGCCAGCAGTGAAGAGGCCAGCAGTTTATGGGATGAGCAGTTCTTC
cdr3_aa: CASSEEASSLWDEQFF

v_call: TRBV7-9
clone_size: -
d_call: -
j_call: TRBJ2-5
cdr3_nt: TGTGCCAGCACCGTAGGGCAGGGCCTAGAGACCCAGTACTTC
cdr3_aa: CASTVGQGLETQYF

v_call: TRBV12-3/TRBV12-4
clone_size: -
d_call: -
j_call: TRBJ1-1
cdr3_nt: TGTGCCAGCAGTTCTCGGACGGTGAACACTGAAGCTTTCTTT
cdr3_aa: CASSSRTVNTEAFF